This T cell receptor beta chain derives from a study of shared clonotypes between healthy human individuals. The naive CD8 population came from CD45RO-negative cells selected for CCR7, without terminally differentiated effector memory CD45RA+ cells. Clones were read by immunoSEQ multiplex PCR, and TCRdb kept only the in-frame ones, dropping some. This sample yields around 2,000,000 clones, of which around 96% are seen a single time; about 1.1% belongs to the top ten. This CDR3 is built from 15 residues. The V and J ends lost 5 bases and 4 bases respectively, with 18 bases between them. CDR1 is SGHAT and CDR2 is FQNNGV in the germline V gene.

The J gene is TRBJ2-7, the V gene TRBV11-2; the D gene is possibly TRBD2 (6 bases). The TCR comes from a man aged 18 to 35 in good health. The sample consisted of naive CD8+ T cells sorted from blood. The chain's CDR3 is CASSLTPGEIYEQYF. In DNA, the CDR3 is TGTGCCAGCAGCCTAACCCCGGGAGAGATTTACGAGCAGTACTTC.